This TCR beta chain appears in the sequencing data of a study of identical twins. The CDR3 sequence is 12 residues long. The V gene lost 2 bases and the J gene lost 4 bases, with 6 bases spanning the gap. CDR1 and CDR2 from the germline V gene are DFQATT and SNEGSKA (reference sequence). Each CDR3 protein gets one entry after TCRdb re-called the 5' RACE reads with MiXCR. The profile shows 1.5 million or so distinct CDR3 sequences, around 33% of them singletons. The receptor comes from a newborn girl in good health. The sequencing input was cord blood. The chain couples TRBV20-1 to TRBJ2-1; no definite D call. The CDR3 protein is CSARYLYNEQFF. The CDR3 DNA is TGCAGTGCTAGATACCTGTACAATGAGCAGTTCTTC.